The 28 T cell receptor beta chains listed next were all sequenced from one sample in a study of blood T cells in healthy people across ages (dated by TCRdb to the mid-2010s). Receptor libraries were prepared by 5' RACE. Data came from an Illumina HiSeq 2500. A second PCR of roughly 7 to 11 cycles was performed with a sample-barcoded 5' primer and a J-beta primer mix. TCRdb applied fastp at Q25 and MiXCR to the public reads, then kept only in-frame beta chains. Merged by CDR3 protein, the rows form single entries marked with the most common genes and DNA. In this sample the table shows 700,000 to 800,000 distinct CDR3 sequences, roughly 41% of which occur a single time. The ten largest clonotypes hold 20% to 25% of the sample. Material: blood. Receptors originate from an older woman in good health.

The CDR3 DNA is TGCAGCGTGGACAGGGGGAGAGGCTACACCTTC. Protein sequence: CSVDRGRGYTF. The chain couples TRBV29-1 to TRBJ1-2; TRBD1 matches 10 bases. There are 11 residues in the CDR3. The germline gives CDR1 SQVTM, CDR2 ANQGSEA. Germline trimming cut 6 bases from V and 8 bases from J; bases unmatched to any gene: 3.

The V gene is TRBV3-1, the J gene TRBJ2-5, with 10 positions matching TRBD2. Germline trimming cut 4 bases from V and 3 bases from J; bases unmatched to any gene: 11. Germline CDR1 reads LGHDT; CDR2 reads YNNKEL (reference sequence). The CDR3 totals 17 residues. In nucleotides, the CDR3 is TGTGCCAGCAGCCCCCCTTGGGGGGGACTAGCGAAAGAGACCCAGTACTTC. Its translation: CASSPPWGGLAKETQYF.

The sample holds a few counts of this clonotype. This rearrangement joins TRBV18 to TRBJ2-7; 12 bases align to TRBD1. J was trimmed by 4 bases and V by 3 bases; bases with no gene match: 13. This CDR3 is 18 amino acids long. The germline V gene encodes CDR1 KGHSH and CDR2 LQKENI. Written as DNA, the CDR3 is TGTGCCAGCTCACCGAGAGGGACAGGGGGCGCGACCCCTTACGAGCAGTACTTC. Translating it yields CASSPRGTGGATPYEQYF.

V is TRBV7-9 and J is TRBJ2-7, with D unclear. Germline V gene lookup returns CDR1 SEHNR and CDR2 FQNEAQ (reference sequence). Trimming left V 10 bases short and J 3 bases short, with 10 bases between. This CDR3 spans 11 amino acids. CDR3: CATHVVYEQYF. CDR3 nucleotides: TGTGCCACCCACGTGGTCTACGAGCAGTACTTC. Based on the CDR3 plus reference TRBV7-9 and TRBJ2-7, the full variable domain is DTGVSQNPRHKITKRGQNVTFRCDPISEHNRLYWYRQTLGQGPEFLTYFQNEAQLEKSRLLSDRFSAERPKGSFSTLEIQRTEQGDSAMYLCATHVVYEQYFGPGTRLTVT.

This CDR3 reads CASSGLTGPNYGYTF. DNA of the CDR3: TGTGCCAGCAGTGGACTGACAGGGCCGAACTATGGCTACACCTTC. The chain employs TRBV25-1 and TRBJ1-2; 7 nucleotides align to TRBD1. The CDR3 is 15 amino acids. The trim removed 4 bases at V and 2 bases at J, leaving 7 bases unmatched. Germline V gives CDR1 MGHDK, CDR2 SYGVNS.

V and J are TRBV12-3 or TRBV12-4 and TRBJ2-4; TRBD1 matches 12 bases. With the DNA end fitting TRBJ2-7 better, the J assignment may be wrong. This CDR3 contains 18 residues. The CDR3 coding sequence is TGTGCCAGCAGAGCTCCGGGACAGGGGGCGCAGGGATCCTACGAGCAGTACTTC. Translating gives CASRAPGQGAQGSYEQYF.

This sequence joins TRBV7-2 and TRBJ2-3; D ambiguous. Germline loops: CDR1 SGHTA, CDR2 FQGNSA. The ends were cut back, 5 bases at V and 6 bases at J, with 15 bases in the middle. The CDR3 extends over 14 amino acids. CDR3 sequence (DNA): TGTGCCAGCAGCCCCTGGACCCTAGGGGATACGCAGTATTTT. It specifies CASSPWTLGDTQYF. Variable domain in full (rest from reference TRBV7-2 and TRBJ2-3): GAGVSQSPSNKVTEKGKDVELRCDPISGHTALYWYRQSLGQGLEFLIYFQGNSAPDKSGLPSDRFSAERTGGSVSTLTIQRTQQEDSAVYLCASSPWTLGDTQYFGPGTRLTVL.

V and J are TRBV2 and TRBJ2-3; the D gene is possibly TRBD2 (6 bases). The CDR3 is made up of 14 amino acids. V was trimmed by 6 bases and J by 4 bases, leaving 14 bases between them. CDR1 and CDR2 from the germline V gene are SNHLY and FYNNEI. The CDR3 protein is CASRPGTAADTQYF. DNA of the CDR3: TGTGCCAGCAGACCCGGGACTGCGGCAGATACGCAGTATTTT.

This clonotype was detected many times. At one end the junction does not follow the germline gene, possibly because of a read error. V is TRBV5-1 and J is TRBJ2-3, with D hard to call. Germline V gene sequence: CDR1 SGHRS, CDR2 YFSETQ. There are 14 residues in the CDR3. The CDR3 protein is CASSLGQRTDTQYF. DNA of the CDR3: TGTGCCAGCAGCTTGGGTCAGCGCACAGATACGCAGTATTTT.

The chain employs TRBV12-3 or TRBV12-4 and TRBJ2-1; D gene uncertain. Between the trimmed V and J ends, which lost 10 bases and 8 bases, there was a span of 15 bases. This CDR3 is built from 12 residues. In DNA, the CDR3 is TGTGCCATTGAATCTAGGGCCGATGAGCAGTTCTTC. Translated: CAIESRADEQFF.

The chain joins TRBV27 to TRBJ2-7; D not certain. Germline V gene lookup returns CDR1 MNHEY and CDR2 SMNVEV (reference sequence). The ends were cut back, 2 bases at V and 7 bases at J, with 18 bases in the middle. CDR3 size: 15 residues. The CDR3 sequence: CASSLKLAVKGEQYF. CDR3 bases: TGTGCCAGCAGTTTAAAGCTGGCCGTGAAGGGTGAGCAGTACTTC.

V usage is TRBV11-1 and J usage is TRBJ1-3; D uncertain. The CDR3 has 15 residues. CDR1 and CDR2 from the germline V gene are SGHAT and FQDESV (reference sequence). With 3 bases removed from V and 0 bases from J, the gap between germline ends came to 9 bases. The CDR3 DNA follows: TGTGCCAGCAGCTTGGACGTCAACTCTGGAAACACCATATATTTT. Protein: CASSLDVNSGNTIYF.

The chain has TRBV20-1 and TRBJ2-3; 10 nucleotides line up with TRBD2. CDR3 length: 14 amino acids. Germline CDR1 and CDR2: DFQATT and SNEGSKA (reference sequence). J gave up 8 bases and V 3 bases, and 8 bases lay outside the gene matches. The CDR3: CSASWTSGLVTQYF. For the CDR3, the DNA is TGCAGTGCTAGCTGGACTAGCGGCCTAGTTACGCAGTATTTT.

The CDR3: CATSRDKSYEQFF. Written as DNA, the CDR3 is TGTGCCACCAGCAGAGATAAGTCTTATGAGCAGTTCTTC. The chain combines TRBV15 with TRBJ2-1; D uncertain. CDR3 size: 13 residues. Germline V gene data show CDR1 as LNHNV and CDR2 as YYDKDF (reference sequence). Trimming took off 0 bases at V and 8 bases at J, with 8 bases between the two ends.

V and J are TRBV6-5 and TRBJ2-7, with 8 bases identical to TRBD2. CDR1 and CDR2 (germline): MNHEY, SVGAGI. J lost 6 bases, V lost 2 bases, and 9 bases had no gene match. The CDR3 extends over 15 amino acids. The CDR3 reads CASSYQLAGGVEQYF. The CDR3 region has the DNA TGTGCCAGCAGTTACCAGCTTGCGGGAGGAGTCGAGCAGTACTTC.

CDR3 in amino acids: CASSFSGRGTYNEQFF. The CDR3 DNA follows: TGTGCCAGCAGTTTCAGCGGCAGGGGAACGTACAATGAGCAGTTCTTC. The V call is TRBV12-3 or TRBV12-4, the J call TRBJ2-1, with a possible D match to TRBD1 (6 bases). Trimming stripped 3 bases from V and 4 bases from J, with 16 bases between. The CDR3 totals 16 residues.

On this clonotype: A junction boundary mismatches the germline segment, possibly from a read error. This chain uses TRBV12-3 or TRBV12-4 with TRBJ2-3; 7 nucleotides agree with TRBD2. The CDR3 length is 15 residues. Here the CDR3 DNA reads TGTGCCAGCAGTTTAATGGCGGGAGAACCAGATGCGCAGTATTTT. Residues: CASSLMAGEPDAQYF.

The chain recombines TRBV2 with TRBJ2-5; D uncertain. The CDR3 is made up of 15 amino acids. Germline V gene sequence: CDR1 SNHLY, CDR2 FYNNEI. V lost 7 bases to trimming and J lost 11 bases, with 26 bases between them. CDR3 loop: CASIRVVDSYNEQYF. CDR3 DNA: TGTGCCAGCATTAGGGTCGTAGACTCCTACAATGAGCAGTACTTC.

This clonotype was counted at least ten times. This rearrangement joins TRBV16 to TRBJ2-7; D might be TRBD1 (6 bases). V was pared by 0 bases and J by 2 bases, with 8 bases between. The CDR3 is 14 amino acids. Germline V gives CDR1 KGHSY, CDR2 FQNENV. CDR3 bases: TGTGCCAGCAGCCAATCGTGGGACACCTACGAGCAGTACTTC. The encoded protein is CASSQSWDTYEQYF.

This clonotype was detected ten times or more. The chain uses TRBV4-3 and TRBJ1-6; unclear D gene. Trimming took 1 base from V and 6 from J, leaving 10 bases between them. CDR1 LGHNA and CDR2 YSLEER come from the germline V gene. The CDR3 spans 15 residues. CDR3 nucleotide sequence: TGCGCCAGCAGCCAAGGAACAGCGACTAATTCACCCCTCCACTTT. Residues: CASSQGTATNSPLHF.

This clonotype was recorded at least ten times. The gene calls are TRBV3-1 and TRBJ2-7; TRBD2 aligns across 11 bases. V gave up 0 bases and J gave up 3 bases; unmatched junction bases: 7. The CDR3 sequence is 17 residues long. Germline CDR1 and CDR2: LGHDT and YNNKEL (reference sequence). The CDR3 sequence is CASSQESSGRFFYEQYF. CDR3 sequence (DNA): TGTGCCAGCAGCCAAGAGTCTAGCGGGAGGTTTTTCTACGAGCAGTACTTC.

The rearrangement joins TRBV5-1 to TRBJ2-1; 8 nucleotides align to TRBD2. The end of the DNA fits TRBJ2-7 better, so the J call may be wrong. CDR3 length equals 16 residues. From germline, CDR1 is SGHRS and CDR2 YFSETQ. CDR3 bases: TGCGCCAGCAGCTTTGCGGGGGGCATGTTGGGCAATGAGCAGTACTTC. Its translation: CASSFAGGMLGNEQYF.

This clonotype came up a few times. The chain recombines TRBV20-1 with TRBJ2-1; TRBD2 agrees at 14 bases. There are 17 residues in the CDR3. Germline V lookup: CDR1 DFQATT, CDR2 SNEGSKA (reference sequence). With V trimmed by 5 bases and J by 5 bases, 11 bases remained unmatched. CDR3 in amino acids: CSAASWTSGGTHNEQFF. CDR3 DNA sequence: TGCAGTGCTGCTTCTTGGACTAGCGGGGGGACCCACAATGAGCAGTTCTTC.

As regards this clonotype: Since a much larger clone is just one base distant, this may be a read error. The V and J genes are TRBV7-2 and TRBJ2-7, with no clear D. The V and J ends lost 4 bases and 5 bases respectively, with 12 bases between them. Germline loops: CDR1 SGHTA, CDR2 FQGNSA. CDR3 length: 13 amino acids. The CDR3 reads CASSSEFRNEQYF. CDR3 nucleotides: TGTGCCAGCAGCTCAGAGTTCCGGAACGAGCAGTACTTC.

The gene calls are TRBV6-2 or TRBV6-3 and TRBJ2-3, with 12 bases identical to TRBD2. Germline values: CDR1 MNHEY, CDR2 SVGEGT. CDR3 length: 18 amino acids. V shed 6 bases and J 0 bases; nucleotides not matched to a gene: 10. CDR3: CASSRLGLAGLSTDTQYF. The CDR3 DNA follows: TGTGCCAGCAGCCGTCTTGGACTAGCGGGACTAAGCACAGATACGCAGTATTTT.

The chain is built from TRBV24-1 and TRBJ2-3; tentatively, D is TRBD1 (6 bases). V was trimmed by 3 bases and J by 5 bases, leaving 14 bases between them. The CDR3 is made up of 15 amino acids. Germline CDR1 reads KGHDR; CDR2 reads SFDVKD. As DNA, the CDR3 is TGTGCCACCAGTGATCTATCAGGGGATATAGATACGCAGTATTTT. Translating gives CATSDLSGDIDTQYF.

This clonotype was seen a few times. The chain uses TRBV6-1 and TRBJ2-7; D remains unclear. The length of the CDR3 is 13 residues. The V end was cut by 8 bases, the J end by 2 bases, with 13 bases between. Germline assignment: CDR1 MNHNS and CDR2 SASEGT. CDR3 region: CASGPGPTYEQYF. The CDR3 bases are TGTGCCAGCGGCCCCGGGCCTACCTACGAGCAGTACTTC.

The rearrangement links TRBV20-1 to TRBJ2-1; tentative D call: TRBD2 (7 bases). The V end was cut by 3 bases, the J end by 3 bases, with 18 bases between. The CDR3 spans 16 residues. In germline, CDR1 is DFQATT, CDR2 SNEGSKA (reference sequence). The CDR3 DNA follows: TGCAGTGCTAGCGAGGATCGGCGGGGGCTCTACAATGAGCAGTTCTTC. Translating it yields CSASEDRRGLYNEQFF.